Each of the 29 T cell receptor beta chains below was sequenced from the same sample in a study of blood T cell repertoires in COVID-19. Libraries were prepared by immunoSEQ multiplex PCR; TCRdb keeps only in-frame clonotypes and omits some of them. The sample holds about 160,000 clones; roughly four fifths are singletons and the top ten take roughly 7.7%. Material: peripheral blood. The receptors here all came from a man aged 40-50 years who had recovered from COVID-19.

V is TRBV30 and J is TRBJ2-7, with 7 bases identical to TRBD1. Germline V CDR1 and CDR2: GTSNPN, SVGIG (reference sequence). The CDR3 has 14 residues. J lost 0 bases, V lost 8 bases, and 10 bases had no gene match. The CDR3 sequence: CAGTGTARSYEQYF. In nucleotides, the CDR3 is TGTGCCGGAACTGGGACAGCTCGCTCCTACGAGCAGTACTTC.

The chain uses TRBV28 and TRBJ2-7; TRBD2 aligns across 10 bases. CDR3 length: 15 residues. With 3 bases clipped from V and 7 bases from J, the junction kept 9 bases outside the gene matches. In germline, CDR1 is MDHEN, CDR2 SYDVKM. In DNA, the CDR3 is TGTGCCAGCAGTTTGGATGCTAGCGGGAGAGAGGAGCAGTACTTC. Residues: CASSLDASGREEQYF.

The chain carries TRBV29-1 and TRBJ1-3, with no clear D. The germline V gene encodes CDR1 SQVTM and CDR2 ANQGSEA. V was pared by 0 bases and J by 0 bases, with 9 bases between. The CDR3 sequence is 15 residues long. CDR3 DNA sequence: TGCAGCGTTGAAGATCAGCGAGACTCTGGAAACACCATATATTTT. Its translation is CSVEDQRDSGNTIYF.

V is TRBV20-1 and J is TRBJ2-3; tentative D call: TRBD2 (5 bases). This CDR3 is 11 amino acids long. Germline V gene data show CDR1 as DFQATT and CDR2 as SNEGSKA (reference sequence). The ends were cut back, 7 bases at V and 0 bases at J, with 5 bases in the middle. CDR3 in DNA: TGCAGTGGGACTAGCACAGATACGCAGTATTTT. It translates to CSGTSTDTQYF.

The chain is built from TRBV7-9 and TRBJ2-1; 9 nucleotides agree with TRBD1. Per germline, CDR1 SEHNR and CDR2 FQNEAQ (reference sequence). After removal of 5 bases from V and 2 bases from J, the junction contained 7 bases not matched to a gene. The CDR3 contains 16 residues. The CDR3 sequence: CASSLTGTGTYNEQFF. In nucleotides, the CDR3 is TGTGCCAGCAGCCTAACCGGGACAGGGACCTACAATGAGCAGTTCTTC.

The CDR3 loop reads CASLAGSTDTQYF. The CDR3, as DNA: TGTGCCAGTCTAGCGGGAAGCACAGATACGCAGTATTTT. The V and J genes are TRBV28 and TRBJ2-3; 9 nucleotides align to TRBD2. Germline V gives CDR1 MDHEN, CDR2 SYDVKM. The trim removed 9 bases at V and 0 bases at J, leaving 1 base unmatched. The CDR3 has 13 amino acids.

The chain uses TRBV4-3 and TRBJ1-2; unclear D gene. The CDR3 is 14 amino acids. CDR1 and CDR2 (germline): LGHNA, YSLEER. Between the trimmed V and J ends, which lost 1 base and 6 bases, there was a span of 12 bases. CDR3 bases: TGCGCCAGCAGCCAAGTGCGGGTAAGGGATGGCTACACCTTC. This translates into CASSQVRVRDGYTF.

V gene TRBV28 combines with J gene TRBJ2-7; 8 bases align to TRBD1. Germline V lookup: CDR1 MDHEN, CDR2 SYDVKM. V lost 5 bases to trimming and J lost 4 bases; unmatched junction nucleotides: 10. This CDR3 spans 15 amino acids. This CDR3 reads CASSPLDRDGYEQYF. Here the CDR3 DNA reads TGTGCCAGCAGTCCCCTGGACAGGGACGGGTACGAGCAGTACTTC.

This clone appeared once. V is TRBV5-8 and J is TRBJ1-2; D is unclear. Trimming left V 4 bases short and J 4 bases short, with 8 bases between. Germline V gene data show CDR1 as SGHTS and CDR2 as YDEGEE. CDR3 size: 12 residues. CDR3 amino acids: CASSPRVYGYTF. The CDR3 nucleotides read TGTGCCAGCAGCCCTCGGGTCTATGGCTACACCTTC.

The chain combines TRBV19 with TRBJ1-2; D possibly corresponds to TRBD1 (5 bases). Germline assignment: CDR1 LNHDA and CDR2 SQIVND (reference sequence). V shed 1 base and J shed 2 bases, with 17 bases lying between them. CDR3 length: 17 residues. CDR3 residues: CASSIVGAGQLNYGYTF. The CDR3 DNA reads TGTGCCAGTAGTATAGTCGGAGCAGGGCAATTAAACTATGGCTACACCTTC.

The gene calls are TRBV7-2 and TRBJ2-7; D possibly corresponds to TRBD2 (5 bases). This CDR3 spans 14 amino acids. The germline V gene has CDR1 SGHTA and CDR2 FQGNSA. V was clipped by 2 bases and J by 2 bases, with 10 bases between them. CDR3 sequence (DNA): TGTGCCAGCAGCTTACTCCGGGGAACCTACGAGCAGTACTTC. Translation: CASSLLRGTYEQYF.

Only a few counts were recorded for this clone. The V gene is TRBV3-1 (or the pseudogene TRBV3-2), the J gene TRBJ2-3, with 14 bases aligning to TRBD2. Trimming removed 4 bases from V and 3 bases from J; junction bases left unmatched: 6. The CDR3 is made up of 17 amino acids. Germline CDR1 reads LGHDT; CDR2 reads YNNKEL (reference sequence). This CDR3 reads CASSRTWTSGRTDTQYF. Written as DNA, the CDR3 is TGTGCCAGCAGCCGAACTTGGACTAGCGGGAGGACAGATACGCAGTATTTT.

The chain carries TRBV19 and TRBJ2-3; 10 positions agree with TRBD2. Germline V CDR1 and CDR2: LNHDA, SQIVND (reference sequence). CDR3 length: 16 residues. V lost 5 bases to trimming and J lost 5 bases; unmatched junction nucleotides: 10. CDR3 nucleotide sequence: TGTGCCAGTAGTCCCGGGAGCGGGAGGGCGGGAGATACGCAGTATTTT. This translates into CASSPGSGRAGDTQYF.

The J gene is TRBJ1-1, the V gene TRBV12-3 or TRBV12-4, with TRBD1 matching over 8 bases. The CDR3 length is 13 residues. J gave up 12 bases and V 6 bases, and 12 bases lay outside the gene matches. For the CDR3, the DNA is TGTGCCAGCAGCACAGGGGGAGGCGGGATGTCTTTCTTT. Amino acids: CASSTGGGGMSFF.

The chain carries TRBV6-5 and TRBJ1-3; TRBD1 matches at 10 bases. This CDR3 contains 16 residues. The germline V gene encodes CDR1 MNHEY and CDR2 SVGAGI. The J segment lost 2 bases and the V segment lost 2 bases, leaving 3 bases of the junction unmatched. CDR3 protein: CASSYRGTGAGNTIYF. The CDR3 nucleotides are TGTGCCAGCAGTTACCGAGGGACAGGGGCTGGAAACACCATATATTTT.

In its sample, this clone was seen once. The V call is TRBV30, the J call TRBJ1-1; the D is unclear. In germline, CDR1 is GTSNPN, CDR2 SVGIG (reference sequence). The germline V and J ends were trimmed by 0 bases and 6 bases, with 14 bases remaining between them. There are 14 residues in the CDR3. This CDR3 is CAWSVSVVASEAFF. In DNA, the CDR3 is TGTGCCTGGAGTGTAAGCGTGGTTGCCTCTGAAGCTTTCTTT.

The V call is TRBV15, the J call TRBJ2-1; weak D call: TRBD1 (6 bases). Looked up from germline, CDR1 is LNHNV and CDR2 is YYDKDF (reference sequence). CDR3 length equals 14 residues. V lost 6 bases and J lost 4, with 13 bases in between. The CDR3 protein is CATSNQGIYNEQFF. For the CDR3, the DNA is TGTGCCACCAGTAATCAGGGGATTTACAATGAGCAGTTCTTC.

The chain employs TRBV6-1 and TRBJ1-3; a weak D match, TRBD1 (5 bases). The length of the CDR3 is 15 residues. The V end lost 1 base, the J end lost 5 bases, and 12 bases lay between the germline ends. The germline V gene has CDR1 MNHNS and CDR2 SASEGT. As DNA, the CDR3 is TGTGCCAGCAGTGAAGGGGACTTTGGAAGAAACACCATATATTTT. Residues: CASSEGDFGRNTIYF.

The V gene is TRBV7-8, the J gene TRBJ2-2; perhaps TRBD1 as D (5 bases). This CDR3 region has 16 residues. Germline CDR1 reads SGHVS; CDR2 reads FQNEAQ. V gave up 7 bases and J gave up 2 bases, with 17 bases separating them. The CDR3 nucleotides read TGTGCCAGCATCCTTAGTAGACAGCAAAACACCGGGGAGCTGTTTTTT. Its translation is CASILSRQQNTGELFF.

The rearrangement links TRBV11-3 to TRBJ1-2; D call uncertain. The V gene's germline CDR1 is SGHNT and CDR2 YENEEA. Trimming removed 0 bases at V and 0 bases at J, with 8 bases between. This CDR3 has 15 residues. CDR3 in DNA: TGTGCCAGCAGCTTAGAAAGAGGCTCTAACTATGGCTACACCTTC. It translates to CASSLERGSNYGYTF. The variable domain in full, completed from reference TRBV11-3 and TRBJ1-2, reads EAGVVQSPRYKIIEKKQPVAFWCNPISGHNTLYWYLQNLGQGPELLIRYENEEAVDDSQLPKDRFSAERLKGVDSTLKIQPAELGDSAVYLCASSLERGSNYGYTFGSGTRLTVV.

DNA for the CDR3: TGTGCCAGCAGCAGGTACGGGGTCCAAGAGACCCAGTACTTC. Translation: CASSRYGVQETQYF. The genes are TRBV6-5 and TRBJ2-5, with D tentatively TRBD2 (5 bases). Germline V gene lookup returns CDR1 MNHEY and CDR2 SVGAGI. The CDR3 has 14 amino acids. V lost 6 bases, J lost 1 base, and 12 bases lay in between.

The chain links TRBV29-1 to TRBJ1-2, with 8 bases fitting TRBD1. CDR1 SQVTM and CDR2 ANQGSEA come from the germline V gene. Trimming at V came to 6 bases and at J to 3 bases, leaving 6 bases not matched to a gene. The CDR3 runs 13 residues. The CDR3 bases are TGCAGCGTAACGACAGGGGTCGACTATGGCTACACCTTC. Translated: CSVTTGVDYGYTF.

The genes are TRBV18 and TRBJ2-2; tentatively, D is TRBD2 (5 bases). Germline V gene sequence: CDR1 KGHSH, CDR2 LQKENI. The V and J ends lost 4 bases and 0 bases respectively, with 18 bases between them. The CDR3 loop spans 18 amino acids. This chain's CDR3 is CASSQTPGGDPNTGELFF. The CDR3 nucleotides read TGTGCCAGCTCACAAACTCCAGGAGGAGACCCGAACACCGGGGAGCTGTTTTTT. Together with reference TRBV18 and TRBJ2-2, the CDR3 gives the full variable domain: NAGVMQNPRHLVRRRGQEARLRCSPMKGHSHVYWYRQLPEEGLKFMVYLQKENIIDESGMPKERFSAEFPKEGPSILRIQQVVRGDSAAYFCASSQTPGGDPNTGELFFGEGSRLTVL.

This clone was seen a few times. The gene calls are TRBV11-2 and TRBJ2-1; D remains unclear. CDR1 is SGHAT and CDR2 is FQNNGV in the germline V gene. V dropped 1 base and J dropped 9 bases, with 7 bases sitting between them. The length of the CDR3 is 12 residues. The CDR3 DNA sequence: TGTGCCAGCAGCTTAGGGTTGAGTGAGCAGTTCTTC. Amino acid sequence: CASSLGLSEQFF.

The chain has TRBV7-3 and TRBJ2-1, with TRBD2 identical over 9 bases. Trimming cost V 5 bases and J 5 bases; bases outside gene matches: 7. This CDR3 has 15 residues. From germline, CDR1 is SGHTA and CDR2 FQGTGA. CDR3 coding DNA: TGTGCCAGCAGCCGGGGACTAGCCGAAGACAATGAGCAGTTCTTC. Translating gives CASSRGLAEDNEQFF.

V gene TRBV6-5 combines with J gene TRBJ1-5; D not resolved. The CDR3 has 15 amino acids. Germline V CDR1 and CDR2: MNHEY, SVGAGI. The ends were cut back, 7 bases at V and 6 bases at J, with 19 bases in the middle. The CDR3 sequence is CASKGSGVVSQPQHF. CDR3 bases: TGTGCCAGCAAGGGTTCCGGGGTGGTTTCTCAGCCCCAGCATTTT.

The chain employs TRBV14 and TRBJ2-7, with a possible D match to TRBD2 (6 bases). Germline values: CDR1 SGHDN, CDR2 FVKESK. The CDR3 length is 18 residues. Trimming removed 3 bases at V and 2 bases at J, with 23 bases between. For the CDR3, the DNA is TGTGCCAGCAGCCATATTCTAGGAAGGAGACTAGGCCCCTACGAGCAGTACTTC. Protein product: CASSHILGRRLGPYEQYF.

This clone was detected a few times. This chain joins TRBV2 and TRBJ2-3, with 8 bases that match TRBD1. The CDR3 spans 15 residues. The V segment lost 11 bases and the J segment 2 bases; nucleotides outside the gene matches: 12. Germline V gives CDR1 SNHLY, CDR2 FYNNEI. CDR3 amino acids: CAGTTGAGNTDTQYF. The CDR3 DNA reads TGTGCCGGTACGACAGGGGCCGGGAACACAGATACGCAGTATTTT.

The V call is TRBV10-2, the J call TRBJ2-2, with D possibly TRBD1 on 6 matching bases. Germline CDR1 reads WSHSY; CDR2 reads SAAADI. The CDR3 loop spans 15 amino acids. Trimming removed 7 bases from V and 1 base from J, with 13 bases in between. The CDR3 nucleotides are TGCGCCAGCAATGAACCGGGACAGAACACCGGGGAGCTGTTTTTT. Translated: CASNEPGQNTGELFF.